This TCR beta chain was sequenced in a study of T-cell reconstitution after alpha-beta-depleted transplantation in children. CDR1 and CDR2 from the germline V gene are SEHNR and FQNEAQ (reference sequence). V was shortened by 5 bases and J by 7 bases, with 11 bases between the two germline ends. The CDR3 length is 12 residues. Preparation of the TCRbeta library was carried out with unique molecular identifiers. TCRdb processed the PCR reads anew with MiXCR; each CDR3 protein has one entry. The data contain 450,000 to 600,000 distinct CDR3 sequences, around a third of them singletons. The sequence was obtained from a human donor who donated a stem cell graft to a child with aplastic anemia. Sample: PBMCs from the stem cell graft donor, taken from the stem cell graft. This chain joins TRBV7-9 and TRBJ1-2; no reliable D call. Written as DNA, the CDR3 is TGTGCCAGCAGCCCGCGAGAAGTTGGCTACACCTTC. This encodes CASSPREVGYTF.